Included here is one T cell receptor beta chain sequence, with context. This clone was picked up one time. Its antigen is not yet known. No clone much larger than this one lies a single base away; base qualities are absent. At diagnosis, peripheral blood, uninvolved tumor-adjacent lung and tumor were collected and were preserved as a mix of fresh-frozen and FFPE material. For TCR repertoire profiling, the blood samples were analyzed as peripheral blood mononuclear cells. The data originate from a study of T cells in localized non-small cell lung cancer (dated by TCRdb to about 2020). Notes on the research overall: The study analyzed T cell repertoires of approximately 240 early-stage NSCLC patients, comparing tumors and uninvolved tumor-adjacent lungs. A mean age of approximately 70 years was recorded for the NSCLC patients, of whom 120 to 150 were male and over 100 were female. The cohort consisted of 236 treatment-naive NSCLC patients whose localized lung tumors had been resected. The study at large found these results: Because of the exploratory design, TCR variables were selected using unadjusted p-values without false-discovery rate correction. A median of roughly 60 of the top 100 tumor clones were detected in paired uninvolved adjacent lung, and around 30 of these tumor clones were also found among the top 100 clones of the paired uninvolved adjacent lung. Because multi-region sequencing of the tumors was not done, intratumor heterogeneity could not be ruled out. Uninvolved tumor-adjacent lung showed the highest T cell clonality, higher than tumor, which suggests more focused antigenic responses in the uninvolved tumor-adjacent lung. Higher blood T cell density associated with longer overall survival, while higher adjacent-lung clonality associated with shorter survival.

The CDR3 covers 15 residues, taking in both the cysteine and the phenylalanine. Just CDR3 DNA is preserved here, 45 bases in frame from base 1. As encoded in the germline V gene, CDR1 is SGHTA while CDR2 is FQGTGA. After removal of 4 bases from V and 8 bases from J, the junction retains 11 bases not matched to a gene. TCR beta CDR3 regions were sequenced from DNA using the immunoSEQ Assay. Per the original workflow: To compute T cell density, TCR beta template counts were normalized to usable DNA, which was estimated by amplifying housekeeping genes. Using the preseqR package, richness was estimated by extrapolating to 120,000 templates for tissue samples and 400,000 templates for PBMC samples. Clonality was taken to be one minus Pielou's evenness. Differential abundance testing on productive amino-acid clonotypes, with a minimum total count of 5 and an alpha of 0.1, was used to identify tissue-enriched TCRs. The Jaccard Index and the Morisita Overlap Index were used to measure how much the repertoires overlapped between compartments. TCR beta CDR3s were clustered by GLIPH together with public tetramer-defined viral CDR3s, and at least three viral sequences plus V-gene enrichment were required for viral motifs. In TCRdb, the immuneACCESS table is reduced to in-frame sequences with V and J assigned. These tables do not hold every clone; where another copy was compared, an unresolved V gene accounts for under half, and the others remain unexplained. The DNA was the basis for D and trimming; V, J and clone size are from that table. Recorded for this sample are more than 30,000 clones; approximately 88% of them occurred a single time. The ten largest clones capture 4.2% of the sample.

The receptor was derived from a woman aged 40 to 75 with stage III lung adenocarcinoma. The sample here was peripheral blood mononuclear cells, taken before any cancer treatment. The rearrangement joined TRBV7-3 to TRBJ2-1; 7 bases in the junction line up with TRBD2. The bases read TGTGCCAGCAGCTCCGTGGGAGGGCTTATTGATGAGCAGTTCTTC. Its protein product is CASSSVGGLIDEQFF.